This T cell receptor beta chain stems from a study of cytomegalovirus exposure and HLA in healthy donors. Study-level results: In a later analysis, at a false discovery rate of 0.05, over 15,000 TCR beta sequences were associated with HLA alleles. Fewer N-insertions (relative to the approximately 670-donor mean) were reportedly seen in an Asian-associated ancestry cluster in a later analysis. Most of the TCR beta V segments (in an earlier analysis) were productive either about 87% or about 30% of the time.

As concerns this clone: Its antigen is unidentified.

60 Vbeta and 13 Jbeta primers were used in PCR. This table comes from immunoSEQ multiplex PCR, and its TCRdb copy is limited to in-frame clones, with some not included. The table lists 150,000 to 200,000 clones, about three quarters of them singletons. Germline assignment: CDR1 SGHTA and CDR2 FQGTGA. The CDR3 extends over 16 amino acids. Trimming left V 5 bases short and J 0 bases short, with 16 bases between. The clonotype originates from a girl under 18 in good health and CMV-seronegative. This chain uses TRBV7-3 with TRBJ1-1; unclear D gene. Sequencing input: PBMCs. CDR3 nucleotide sequence: TGTGCCAGCAGCCCCCCCGTCCCCCTAATGAACACTGAAGCTTTCTTT. Amino acids: CASSPPVPLMNTEAFF.